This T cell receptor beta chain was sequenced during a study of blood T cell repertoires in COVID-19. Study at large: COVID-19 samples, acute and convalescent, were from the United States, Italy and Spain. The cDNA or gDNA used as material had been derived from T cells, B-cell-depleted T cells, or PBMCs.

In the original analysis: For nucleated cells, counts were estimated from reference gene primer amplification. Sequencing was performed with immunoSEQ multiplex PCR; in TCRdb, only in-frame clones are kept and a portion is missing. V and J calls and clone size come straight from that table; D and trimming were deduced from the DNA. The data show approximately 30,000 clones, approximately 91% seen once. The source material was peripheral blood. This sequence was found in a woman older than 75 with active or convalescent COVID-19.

The chain's CDR3 is CASSPGGRYIEQFF. CDR3 nucleotides: TGTGCCAGTAGTCCGGGGGGCCGTTATATTGAGCAGTTCTTC. The chain links TRBV19 to TRBJ2-1; perhaps TRBD2 as D (7 bases). Trimming stripped 5 bases from V and 9 bases from J, with 17 bases between. The CDR3 is 14 residues long. Looked up from germline, CDR1 is LNHDA and CDR2 is SQIVND (reference sequence).